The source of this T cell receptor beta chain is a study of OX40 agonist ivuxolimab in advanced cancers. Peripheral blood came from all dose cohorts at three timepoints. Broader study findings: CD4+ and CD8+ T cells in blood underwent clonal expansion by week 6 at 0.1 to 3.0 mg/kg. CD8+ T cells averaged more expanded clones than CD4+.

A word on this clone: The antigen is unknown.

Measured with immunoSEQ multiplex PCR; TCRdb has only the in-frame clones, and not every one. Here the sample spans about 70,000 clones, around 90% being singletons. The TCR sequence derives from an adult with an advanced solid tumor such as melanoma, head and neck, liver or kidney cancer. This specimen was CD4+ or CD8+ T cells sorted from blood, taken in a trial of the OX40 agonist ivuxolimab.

CDR3 loop: CASSIPGPATEAFF. The CDR3 DNA reads as TGTGCCAGCAGTATCCCAGGGCCGGCCACTGAAGCTTTCTTT. The V call is TRBV6-5, the J call TRBJ1-1, with D possibly matching TRBD1 (5 bases). CDR1 is MNHEY, CDR2 SVGAGI, per germline. V lost 5 bases to trimming and J lost 4 bases, with 14 bases between them. The CDR3 has 14 amino acids.